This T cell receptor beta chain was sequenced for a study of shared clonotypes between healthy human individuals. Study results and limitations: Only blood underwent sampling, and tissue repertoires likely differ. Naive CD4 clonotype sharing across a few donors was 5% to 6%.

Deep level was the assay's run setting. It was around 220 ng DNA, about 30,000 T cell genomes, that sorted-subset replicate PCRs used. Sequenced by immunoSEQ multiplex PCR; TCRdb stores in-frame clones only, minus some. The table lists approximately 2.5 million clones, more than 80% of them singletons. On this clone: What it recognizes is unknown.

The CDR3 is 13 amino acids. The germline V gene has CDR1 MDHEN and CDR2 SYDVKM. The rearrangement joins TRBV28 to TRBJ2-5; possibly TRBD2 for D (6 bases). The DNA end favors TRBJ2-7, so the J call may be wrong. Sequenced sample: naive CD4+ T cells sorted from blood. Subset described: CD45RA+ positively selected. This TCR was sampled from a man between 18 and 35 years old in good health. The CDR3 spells CASSLRGGYEQYF. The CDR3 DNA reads TGTGCCAGCAGTTTGCGGGGTGGCTACGAGCAGTACTTC.